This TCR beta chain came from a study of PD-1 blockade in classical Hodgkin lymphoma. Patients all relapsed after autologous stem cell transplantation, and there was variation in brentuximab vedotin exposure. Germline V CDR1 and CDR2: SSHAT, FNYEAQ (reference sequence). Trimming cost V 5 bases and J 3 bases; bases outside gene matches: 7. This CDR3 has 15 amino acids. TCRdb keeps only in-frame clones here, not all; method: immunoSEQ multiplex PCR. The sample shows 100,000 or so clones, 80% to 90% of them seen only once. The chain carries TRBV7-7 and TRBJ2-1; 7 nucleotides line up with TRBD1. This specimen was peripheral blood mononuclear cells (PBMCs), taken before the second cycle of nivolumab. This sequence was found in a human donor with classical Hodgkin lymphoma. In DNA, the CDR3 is TGTGCCAGCAGCAGAAGACAGGGCCACTACAATGAGCAGTTCTTC. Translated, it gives CASSRRQGHYNEQFF.